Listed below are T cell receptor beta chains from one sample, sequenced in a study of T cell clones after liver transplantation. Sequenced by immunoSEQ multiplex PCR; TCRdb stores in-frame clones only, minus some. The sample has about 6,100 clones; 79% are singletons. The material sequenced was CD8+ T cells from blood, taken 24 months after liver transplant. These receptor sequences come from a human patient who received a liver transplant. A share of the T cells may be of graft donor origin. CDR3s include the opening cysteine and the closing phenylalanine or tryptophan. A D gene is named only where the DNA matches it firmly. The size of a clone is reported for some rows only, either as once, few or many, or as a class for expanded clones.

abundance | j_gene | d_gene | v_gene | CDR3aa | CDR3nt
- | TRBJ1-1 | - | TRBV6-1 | CASTPDTEAFF | TGTGCCAGCACCCCCGACACTGAAGCTTTCTTT
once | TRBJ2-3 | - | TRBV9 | CASSPQEENSLSTDTQYF | TGTGCCAGCAGCCCACAGGAGGAAAATTCCCTAAGCACAGATACGCAGTATTTT
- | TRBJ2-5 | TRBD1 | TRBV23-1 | CASSQPDRRDRSYQETQYF | TGCGCCAGCAGTCAGCCGGATAGGAGGGACAGGTCCTACCAAGAGACCCAGTACTTC
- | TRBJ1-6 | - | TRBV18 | CASSSDSLNSPLHF | TGTGCCAGCTCTTCGGACAGTTTGAATTCACCCCTCCACTTT
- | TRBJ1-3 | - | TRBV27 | CASTRDIRGGNTIYF | TGTGCCAGCACTAGGGACATACGAGGCGGAAACACCATATATTTT
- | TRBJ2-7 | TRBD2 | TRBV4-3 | CASSQGTSGGYEQYF | TGCGCCAGCAGCCAAGGGACTAGCGGGGGCTACGAGCAGTACTTC
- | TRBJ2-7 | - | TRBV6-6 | CASSNPIGGQTYEQYF | TGTGCCAGCAGCAACCCCATTGGAGGACAAACCTACGAGCAGTACTTC
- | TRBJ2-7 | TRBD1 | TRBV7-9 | CASSHRGEYEQYF | TGTGCCAGCAGCCACAGGGGGGAGTACGAGCAGTACTTC
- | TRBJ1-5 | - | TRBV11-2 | CASSLAGDQPQHF | TGTGCCAGCAGCTTAGCAGGAGACCAGCCCCAGCATTTT
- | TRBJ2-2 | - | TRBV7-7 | CASSLSGELFF | TGTGCCAGCAGCTTATCCGGGGAGCTGTTTTTT
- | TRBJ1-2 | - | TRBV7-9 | CASSFRDGLRYGYTF | TGTGCCAGCAGCTTCCGGGACGGACTACGCTATGGCTACACCTTC
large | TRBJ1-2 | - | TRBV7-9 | CASSLVGRVQDGYTF | TGTGCCAGCAGCTTAGTGGGCAGGGTGCAAGATGGCTACACCTTC
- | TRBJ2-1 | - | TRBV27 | CASRGLLAEQFF | TGTGCCAGCAGGGGCTTATTAGCTGAGCAGTTCTTC
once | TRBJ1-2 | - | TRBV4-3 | CASSQEPGSPNYGYTF | TGCGCCAGCAGCCAAGAACCCGGGAGTCCTAACTATGGCTACACCTTC
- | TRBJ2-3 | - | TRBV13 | CASSLVPLDTQYF | TGTGCCAGCAGCTTAGTCCCCCTAGATACGCAGTATTTT
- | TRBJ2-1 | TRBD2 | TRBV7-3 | CASSPGLAGAQQFF | TGTGCCAGCAGTCCCGGACTAGCGGGAGCCCAGCAGTTCTTC
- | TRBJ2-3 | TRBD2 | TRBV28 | CASIGTSGVGTDTQYF | TGTGCCAGCATCGGGACTAGCGGGGTAGGCACAGATACGCAGTATTTT
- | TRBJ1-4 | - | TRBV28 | CASSLVQSNEKLFF | TGTGCCAGCAGTTTAGTACAGAGTAATGAAAAACTGTTTTTT
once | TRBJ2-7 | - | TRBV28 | CASTPAALSYEQYF | TGTGCCAGCACCCCTGCGGCCCTCTCCTACGAGCAGTACTTC
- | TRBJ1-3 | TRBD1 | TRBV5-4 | CASSSDRGTGNTIYF | TGTGCCAGCAGCTCGGACAGGGGAACTGGAAACACCATATATTTT
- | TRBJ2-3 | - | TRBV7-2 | CASSGGRYGSTDTQYF | TGTGCCAGCAGCGGGGGGCGTTACGGGAGCACAGATACGCAGTATTTT
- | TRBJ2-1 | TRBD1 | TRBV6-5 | CASRLTGGSGNEQFF | TGTGCCAGCAGGTTGACAGGGGGCAGCGGCAATGAGCAGTTCTTC
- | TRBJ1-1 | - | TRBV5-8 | CASSLNMNTEAFF | TGTGCCAGCAGCTTGAACATGAACACTGAAGCTTTCTTT
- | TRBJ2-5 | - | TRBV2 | CASMPGDQETQYF | TGTGCCAGCATGCCCGGGGACCAAGAGACCCAGTACTTC
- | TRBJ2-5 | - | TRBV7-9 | CASSLGGRETQYF | TGTGCCAGCAGCTTAGGAGGGAGGGAGACCCAGTACTTC
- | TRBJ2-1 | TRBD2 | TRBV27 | CASSLSLPPLAGSYNEQFF | TGTGCCAGCAGTTTATCGCTGCCCCCCCTAGCGGGATCCTACAATGAGCAGTTCTTC
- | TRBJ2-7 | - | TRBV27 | CASSLAASYEQYF | TGTGCCAGCAGTTTGGCGGCCAGCTACGAGCAGTACTTC
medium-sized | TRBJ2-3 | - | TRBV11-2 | CASSLGRVTDTQYF | TGTGCCAGCAGCTTAGGGCGGGTCACAGATACGCAGTATTTT
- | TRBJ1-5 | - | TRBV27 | CASSLEGLGNQPQHF | TGTGCCAGCAGTTTGGAGGGGCTGGGTAATCAGCCCCAGCATTTT
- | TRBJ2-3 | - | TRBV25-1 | CASSEWATQYF | TGTGCCAGCAGTGAATGGGCAACGCAGTATTTT
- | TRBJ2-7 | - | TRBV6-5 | CASSTWDEQYF | TGTGCCAGCAGTACCTGGGACGAGCAGTACTTC
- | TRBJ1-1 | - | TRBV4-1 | CASSQERTNTEAFF | TGCGCCAGCAGCCAAGAGAGGACGAACACTGAAGCTTTCTTT
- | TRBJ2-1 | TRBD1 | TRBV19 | CAAGQGNEQFF | TGTGCAGCTGGACAGGGGAATGAGCAGTTCTTC
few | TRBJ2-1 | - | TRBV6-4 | CASSDSSTGGKYEQFF | TGTGCCAGCAGTGACTCGAGTACAGGAGGAAAGTATGAGCAGTTCTTC
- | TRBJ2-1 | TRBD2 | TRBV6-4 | CASRETSGSREQFF | TGTGCCAGCAGAGAGACTAGCGGGAGTCGCGAGCAGTTCTTC
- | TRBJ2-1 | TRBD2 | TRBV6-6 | CASSQGLAQVYNEQFF | TGTGCCAGCAGTCAGGGACTAGCGCAAGTCTACAATGAGCAGTTCTTC
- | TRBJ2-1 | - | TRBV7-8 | CASSRGLGKNNEQFF | TGTGCCAGCAGCCGCGGACTGGGGAAAAACAATGAGCAGTTCTTC
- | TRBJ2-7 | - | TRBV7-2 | CASSLGDSTTYEQYF | TGTGCCAGCAGCTTAGGTGACAGTACTACCTACGAGCAGTACTTC
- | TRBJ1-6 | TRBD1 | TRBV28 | CASSPTGGLVPLHF | TGTGCCAGCAGTCCGACAGGGGGCCTAGTGCCCCTCCACTTT
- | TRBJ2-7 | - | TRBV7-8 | CASSFGGGDSYEQYF | TGTGCCAGCAGCTTCGGGGGCGGAGACTCCTACGAGCAGTACTTC
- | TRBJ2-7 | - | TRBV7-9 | CASSLSYEQYF | TGTGCCAGCAGCCTAAGCTACGAGCAGTACTTC
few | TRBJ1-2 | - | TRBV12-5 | CASGLDSNYGYTF | TGTGCTAGTGGTTTGGACAGTAACTATGGCTACACCTTC
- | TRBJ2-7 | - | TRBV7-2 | CASSSEAGGSYEQYF | TGTGCCAGCAGTTCGGAAGCTGGGGGATCCTACGAGCAGTACTTC
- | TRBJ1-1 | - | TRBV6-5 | CASSYGPGTEAFF | TGTGCCAGCAGTTACGGACCCGGCACTGAAGCTTTCTTT
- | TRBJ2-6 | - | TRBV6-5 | CASSPEGGGQQVTF | TGTGCCAGCAGCCCTGAAGGGGGAGGGCAACAGGTGACTTTC
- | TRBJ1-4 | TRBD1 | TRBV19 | CASNKQGASNEKLFF | TGTGCCAGTAACAAACAGGGGGCTTCTAATGAAAAACTGTTTTTT
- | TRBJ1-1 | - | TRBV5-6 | CASSFRPPNTEAFF | TGTGCCAGCAGCTTTCGACCCCCGAACACTGAAGCTTTCTTT
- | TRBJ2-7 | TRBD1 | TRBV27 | CASSPRGHEQYF | TGTGCCAGCAGTCCCAGGGGGCACGAGCAGTACTTC
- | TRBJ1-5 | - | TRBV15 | CATSRVRNQPQHF | TGTGCCACCAGCCGTGTTCGCAATCAGCCCCAGCATTTT
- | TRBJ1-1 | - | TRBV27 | CASSSIHSGTSEKNTEAFF | TGTGCCAGCAGTTCGATACACTCCGGGACATCAGAAAAGAACACTGAAGCTTTCTTT
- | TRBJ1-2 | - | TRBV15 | CATTPLDTSYGYTF | TGTGCCACCACCCCACTCGACACTTCCTATGGCTACACCTTC
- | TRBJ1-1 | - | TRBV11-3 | CASSSTTPGSEAFF | TGTGCCAGCAGCTCTACAACCCCGGGGTCTGAAGCTTTCTTT